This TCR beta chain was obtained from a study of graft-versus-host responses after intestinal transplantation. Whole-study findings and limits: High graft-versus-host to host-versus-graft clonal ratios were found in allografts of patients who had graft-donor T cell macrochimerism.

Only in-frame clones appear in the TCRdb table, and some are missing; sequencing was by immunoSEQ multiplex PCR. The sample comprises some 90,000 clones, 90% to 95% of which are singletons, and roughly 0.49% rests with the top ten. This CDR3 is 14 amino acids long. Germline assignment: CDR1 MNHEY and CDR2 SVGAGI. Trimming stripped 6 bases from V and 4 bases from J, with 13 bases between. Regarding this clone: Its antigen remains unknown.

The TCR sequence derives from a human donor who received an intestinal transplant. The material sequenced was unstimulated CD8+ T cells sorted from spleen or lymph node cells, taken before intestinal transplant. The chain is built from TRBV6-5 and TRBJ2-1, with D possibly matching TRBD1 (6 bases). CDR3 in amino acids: CASRPTGGYNEQFF. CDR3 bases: TGTGCCAGCAGGCCGACAGGAGGTTACAATGAGCAGTTCTTC.